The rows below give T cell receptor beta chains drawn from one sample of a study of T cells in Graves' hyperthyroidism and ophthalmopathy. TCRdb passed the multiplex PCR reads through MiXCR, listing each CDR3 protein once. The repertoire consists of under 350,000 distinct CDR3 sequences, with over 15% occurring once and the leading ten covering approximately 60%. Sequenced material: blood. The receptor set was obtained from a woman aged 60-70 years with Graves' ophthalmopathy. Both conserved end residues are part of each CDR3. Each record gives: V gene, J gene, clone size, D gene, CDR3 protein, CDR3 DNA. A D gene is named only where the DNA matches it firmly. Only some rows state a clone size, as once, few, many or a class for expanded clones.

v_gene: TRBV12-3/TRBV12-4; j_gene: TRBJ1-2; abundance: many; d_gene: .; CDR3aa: CASSREGRGYTF; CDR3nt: TGTGCCAGCTCCCGGGAGGGCCGGGGCTACACCTTC
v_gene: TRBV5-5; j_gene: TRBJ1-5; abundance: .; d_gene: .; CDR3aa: CASSLESRPQHF; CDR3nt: TGTGCCAGCAGCTTAGAGTCACGGCCCCAGCATTTT
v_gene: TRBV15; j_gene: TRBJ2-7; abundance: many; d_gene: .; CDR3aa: CATSRDHQGSYEQYF; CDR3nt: TGTGCCACCAGCAGAGATCACCAGGGGTCCTACGAGCAGTACTTC
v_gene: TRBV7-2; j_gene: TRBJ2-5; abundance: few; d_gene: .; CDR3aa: CASSAPGLQETQYF; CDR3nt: TGTGCCAGCAGTGCACCTGGTCTCCAAGAGACCCAGTACTTC
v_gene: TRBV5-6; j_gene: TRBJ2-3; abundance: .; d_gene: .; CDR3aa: CASSLAARDSTDTQYF; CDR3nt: TGTGCCAGCAGCTTGGCCGCTAGGGACAGCACAGATACGCAGTATTTT
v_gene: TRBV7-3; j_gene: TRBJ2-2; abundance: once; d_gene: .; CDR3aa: CASRQLNTGELFF; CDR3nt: TGTGCCAGCAGACAACTGAACACCGGGGAGCTGTTTTTT
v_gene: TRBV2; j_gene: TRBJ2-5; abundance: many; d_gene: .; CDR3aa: CASRFLEEETQYF; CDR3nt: TGTGCCAGCAGATTTTTGGAGGAAGAGACCCAGTACTTC
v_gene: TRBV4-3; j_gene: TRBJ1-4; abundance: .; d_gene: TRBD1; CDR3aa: CASSQSPLLDRVEEKLFF; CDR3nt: TGCGCCAGCAGCCAAAGCCCACTCCTGGACAGGGTAGAAGAAAAACTGTTTTTT
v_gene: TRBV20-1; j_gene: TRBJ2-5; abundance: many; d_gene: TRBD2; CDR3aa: CSARDPGRGGPETQYF; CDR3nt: TGCAGTGCTAGAGATCCCGGGCGGGGGGGCCCGGAGACCCAGTACTTC
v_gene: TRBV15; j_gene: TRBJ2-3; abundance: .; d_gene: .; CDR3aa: CATSDLSMSSDTQYF; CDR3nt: TGTGCCACCAGCGACTTGAGTATGAGCTCAGATACGCAGTATTTT
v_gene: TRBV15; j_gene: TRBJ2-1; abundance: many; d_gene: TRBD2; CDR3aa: CATSRNSPGLVPHEQFF; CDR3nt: TGTGCCACCAGCAGAAATTCGCCGGGACTAGTGCCCCATGAGCAGTTCTTC
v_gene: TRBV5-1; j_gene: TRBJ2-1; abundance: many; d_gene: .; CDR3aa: CASSSQRVSSYNEQFF; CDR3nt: TGCGCCAGCAGCTCCCAGCGGGTGAGCTCCTACAATGAGCAGTTCTTC
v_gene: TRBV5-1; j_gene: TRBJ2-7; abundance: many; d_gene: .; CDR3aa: CATSQTSGSYEQYF; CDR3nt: TGCGCCACCTCTCAGACTTCGGGTTCCTACGAGCAGTACTTC
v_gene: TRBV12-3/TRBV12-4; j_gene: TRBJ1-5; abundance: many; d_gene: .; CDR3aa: CASRGRDNHQPQHF; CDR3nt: TGTGCCAGCAGAGGAAGGGACAACCATCAGCCCCAGCATTTT
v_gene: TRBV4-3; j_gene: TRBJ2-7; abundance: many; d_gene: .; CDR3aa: CASSQGGNTRQYF; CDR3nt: TGCGCCAGCAGCCAAGGGGGAAACACGAGGCAGTACTTC
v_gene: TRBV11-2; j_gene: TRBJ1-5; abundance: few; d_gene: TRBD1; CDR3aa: CASSLAQGGQPQHF; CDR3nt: TGTGCCAGCAGCTTAGCCCAGGGGGGTCAGCCCCAGCATTTT
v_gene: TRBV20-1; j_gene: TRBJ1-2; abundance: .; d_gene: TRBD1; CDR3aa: CSASTGTGPNYGYTF; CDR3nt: TGCAGTGCCAGCACCGGGACAGGGCCAAACTATGGCTACACCTTC
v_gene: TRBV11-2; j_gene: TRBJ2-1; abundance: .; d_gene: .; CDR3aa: CASSSRLGANEQFF; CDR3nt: TGTGCCAGCAGCTCCCGATTGGGGGCCAATGAGCAGTTCTTC
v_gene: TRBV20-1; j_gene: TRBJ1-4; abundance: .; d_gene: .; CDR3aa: CSASNGQTNEKLFF; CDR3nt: TGCAGTGCCAGTAACGGACAGACGAATGAAAAACTGTTTTTT
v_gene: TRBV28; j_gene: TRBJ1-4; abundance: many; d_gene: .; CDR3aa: CASSTRGLYNEKLFF; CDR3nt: TGTGCCAGCAGTACCCGGGGACTGTATAATGAAAAACTGTTTTTT
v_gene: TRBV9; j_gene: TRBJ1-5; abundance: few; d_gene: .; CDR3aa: CASSVGGNSNQPQHF; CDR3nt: TGTGCCAGCAGCGTAGGAGGGAACAGCAATCAGCCCCAGCATTTT
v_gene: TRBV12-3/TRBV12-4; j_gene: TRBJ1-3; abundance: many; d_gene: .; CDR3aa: CASSLSSGNTIYF; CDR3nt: TGTGCCAGCAGCTTGAGCTCTGGAAACACCATATATTTT
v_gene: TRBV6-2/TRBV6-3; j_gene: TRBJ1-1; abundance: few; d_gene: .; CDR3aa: CASSRPGTEAFF; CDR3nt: TGTGCCAGCAGCCGACCGGGCACTGAAGCTTTCTTT
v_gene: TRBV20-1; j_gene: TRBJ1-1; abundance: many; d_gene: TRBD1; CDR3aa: CSAPRTGRVEAFF; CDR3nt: TGCAGTGCTCCCCGGACAGGGAGGGTAGAAGCTTTCTTT
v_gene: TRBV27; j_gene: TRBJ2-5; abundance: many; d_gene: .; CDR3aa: CASRLIERGAETQYF; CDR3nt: TGTGCCAGCAGACTGATCGAAAGGGGGGCCGAGACCCAGTACTTC
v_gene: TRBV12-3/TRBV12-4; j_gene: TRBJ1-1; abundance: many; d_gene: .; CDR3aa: CASSFGDTVNTEAFF; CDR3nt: TGTGCCAGCAGTTTTGGGGACACGGTGAACACTGAAGCTTTCTTT
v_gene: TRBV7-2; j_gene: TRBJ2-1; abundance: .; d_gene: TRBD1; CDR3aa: CASSLTGTGEQFF; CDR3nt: TGTGCCAGCAGCCTCACCGGGACAGGGGAGCAGTTCTTC
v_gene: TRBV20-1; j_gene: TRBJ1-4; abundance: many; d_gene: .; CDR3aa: CSPIDVGWSEKLFF; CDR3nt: TGCAGTCCGATAGACGTAGGGTGGAGTGAAAAACTGTTTTTT
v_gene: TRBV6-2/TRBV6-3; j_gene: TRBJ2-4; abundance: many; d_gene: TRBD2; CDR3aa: CASNAGGKAKNIQYF; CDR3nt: TGTGCCAGCAACGCGGGAGGGAAAGCCAAAAACATTCAGTACTTC
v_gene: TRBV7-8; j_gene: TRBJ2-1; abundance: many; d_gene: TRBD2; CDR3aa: CASRLLSGVDEQFF; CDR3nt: TGTGCCAGCAGACTACTTAGCGGGGTCGACGAGCAGTTCTTC
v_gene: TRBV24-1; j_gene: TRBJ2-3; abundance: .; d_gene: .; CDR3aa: CATSVSSGTDTQYF; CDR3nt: TGTGCCACCAGTGTCAGTAGCGGCACAGATACGCAGTATTTT